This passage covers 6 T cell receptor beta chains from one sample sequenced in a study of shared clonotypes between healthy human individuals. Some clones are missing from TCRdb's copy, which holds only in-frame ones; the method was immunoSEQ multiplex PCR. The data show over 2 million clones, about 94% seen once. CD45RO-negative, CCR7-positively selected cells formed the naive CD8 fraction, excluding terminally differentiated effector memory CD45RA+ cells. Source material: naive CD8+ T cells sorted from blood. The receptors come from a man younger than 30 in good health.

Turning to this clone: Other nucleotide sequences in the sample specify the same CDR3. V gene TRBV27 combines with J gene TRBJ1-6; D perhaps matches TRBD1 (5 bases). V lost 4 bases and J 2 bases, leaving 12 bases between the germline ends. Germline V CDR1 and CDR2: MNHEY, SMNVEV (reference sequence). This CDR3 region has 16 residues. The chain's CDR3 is CASSYGGAAYNSPLHF. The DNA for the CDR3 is TGTGCCAGCAGTTATGGGGGAGCAGCCTATAATTCACCCCTCCACTTT.

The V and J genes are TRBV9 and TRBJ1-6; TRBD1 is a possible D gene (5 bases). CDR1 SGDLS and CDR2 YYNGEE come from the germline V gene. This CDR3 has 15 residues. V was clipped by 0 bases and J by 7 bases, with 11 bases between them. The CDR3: CASSVDGGTNSPLHF. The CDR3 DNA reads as TGTGCCAGCAGCGTAGACGGGGGTACGAATTCACCCCTCCACTTT.

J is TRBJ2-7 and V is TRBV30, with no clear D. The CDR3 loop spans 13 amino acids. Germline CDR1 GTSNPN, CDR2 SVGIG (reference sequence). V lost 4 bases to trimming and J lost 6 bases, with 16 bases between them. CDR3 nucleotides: TGTGCCTGGACCCTTTATTCATCGGGCGAGCAGTACTTC. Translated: CAWTLYSSGEQYF.

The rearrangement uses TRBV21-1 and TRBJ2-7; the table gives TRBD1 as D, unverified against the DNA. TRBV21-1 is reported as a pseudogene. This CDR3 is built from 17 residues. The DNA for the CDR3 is TGTGCCAGCAGCAAACCTGGGACAGGGGGTAAGTCCTACGAGCAGTACTTC. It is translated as CASSKPGTGGKSYEQYF.

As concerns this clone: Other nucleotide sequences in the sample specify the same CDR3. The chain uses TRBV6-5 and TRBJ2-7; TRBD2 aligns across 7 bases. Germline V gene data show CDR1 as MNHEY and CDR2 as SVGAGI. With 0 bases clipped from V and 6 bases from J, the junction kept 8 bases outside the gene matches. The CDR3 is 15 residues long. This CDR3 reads CASSYSNSAGVEQYF. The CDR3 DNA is TGTGCCAGCAGTTACTCGAACTCGGCGGGGGTCGAGCAGTACTTC.

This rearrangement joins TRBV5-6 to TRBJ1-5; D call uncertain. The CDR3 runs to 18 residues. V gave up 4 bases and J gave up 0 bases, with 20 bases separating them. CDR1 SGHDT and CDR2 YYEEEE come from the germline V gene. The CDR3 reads CASSLGGSLRYSNQPQHF. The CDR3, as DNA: TGTGCCAGCAGCCTGGGCGGCAGTCTCCGATATAGCAATCAGCCCCAGCATTTT.